This T cell receptor (beta chain) appears in the sequencing data of a study of identical twins. Unique molecular identifiers were present on the cDNA, which also gained a universal primer site by template switching. TCRdb reanalysed the 5' RACE reads using MiXCR and keeps one entry per CDR3 protein. Here the sample spans fewer than 650,000 distinct CDR3 sequences, 7.1% being singletons. This clonotype was seen repeatedly, ten times or more. Its antigen is undetermined. Whole-study findings and limits: Cross-sectional statistics underpinned the conclusions; the same donors were not followed. In beta out-of-frame sequences, the excess sharing between twins was weaker. For out-of-frame alpha sequences shared by twins, low generation probability was in excess.

The CDR3 sequence is 14 residues long. Unmatched junction bases numbered 6, after V lost 7 bases and J lost 4 bases. This sample was also put to use in a study of yellow fever vaccine responses in identical twins.

J is TRBJ2-1 and V is TRBV12-3 or TRBV12-4; 8 bases line up with TRBD2. The sequenced sample was PBMCs. The clonotype originates from a woman in her late teens or twenties in good health. Written as DNA, the CDR3 is TGTGCCAGCAACGGCGGGGGGTGGTACAATGAGCAGTTCTTC. Its translation is CASNGGGWYNEQFF.